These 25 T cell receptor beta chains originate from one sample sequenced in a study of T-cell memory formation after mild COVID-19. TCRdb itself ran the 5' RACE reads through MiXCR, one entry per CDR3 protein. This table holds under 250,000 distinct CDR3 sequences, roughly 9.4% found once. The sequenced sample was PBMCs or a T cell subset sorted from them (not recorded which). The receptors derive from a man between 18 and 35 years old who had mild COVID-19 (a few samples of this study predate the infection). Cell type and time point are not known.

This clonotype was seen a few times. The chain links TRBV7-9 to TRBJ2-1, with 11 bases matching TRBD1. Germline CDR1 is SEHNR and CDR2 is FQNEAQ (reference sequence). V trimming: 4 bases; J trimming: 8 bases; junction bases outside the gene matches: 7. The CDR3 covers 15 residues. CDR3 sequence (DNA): TGTGCCAGCAGCTGGGGACAGGGGGGCTTAGATGAGCAGTTCTTC. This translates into CASSWGQGGLDEQFF.

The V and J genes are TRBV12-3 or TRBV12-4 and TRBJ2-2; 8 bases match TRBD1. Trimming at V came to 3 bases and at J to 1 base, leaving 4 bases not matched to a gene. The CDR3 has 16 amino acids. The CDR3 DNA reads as TGTGCCAGCAGTTTTCTCGGACAGGGGAACACCGGGGAGCTGTTTTTT. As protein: CASSFLGQGNTGELFF.

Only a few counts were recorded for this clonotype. CDR3 nucleotide sequence: TGTGCCAGCAGTTACTCATACGGCGGGGACACTGAAGCTTTCTTT. This gives the protein CASSYSYGGDTEAFF. The rearrangement links TRBV6-5 to TRBJ1-1; D is unclear. Germline assignment: CDR1 MNHEY and CDR2 SVGAGI. This CDR3 is built from 15 residues. The V end was cut by 0 bases, the J end by 3 bases, with 11 bases between.

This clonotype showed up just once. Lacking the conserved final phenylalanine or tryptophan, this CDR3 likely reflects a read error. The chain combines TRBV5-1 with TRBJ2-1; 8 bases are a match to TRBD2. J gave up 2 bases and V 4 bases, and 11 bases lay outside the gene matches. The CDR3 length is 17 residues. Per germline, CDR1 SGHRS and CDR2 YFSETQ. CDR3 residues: CASSARDIAGPYNEQFI. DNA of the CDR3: TGCGCCAGCAGCGCCCGGGACATAGCGGGACCCTACAATGAGCAGTTCATC.

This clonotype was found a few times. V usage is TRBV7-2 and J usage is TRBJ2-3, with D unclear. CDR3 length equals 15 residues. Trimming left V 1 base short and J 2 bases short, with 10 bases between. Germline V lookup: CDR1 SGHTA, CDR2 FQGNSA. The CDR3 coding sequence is TGTGCCAGCAGCTTAGGAACACCTCTCACAGATACGCAGTATTTT. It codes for CASSLGTPLTDTQYF.

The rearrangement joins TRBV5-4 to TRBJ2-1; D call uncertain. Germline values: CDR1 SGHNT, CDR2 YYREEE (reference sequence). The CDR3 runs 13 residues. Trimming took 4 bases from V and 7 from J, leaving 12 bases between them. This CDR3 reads CASSPASANEQFF. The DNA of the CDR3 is TGTGCCAGCAGCCCCGCCTCGGCTAATGAGCAGTTCTTC.

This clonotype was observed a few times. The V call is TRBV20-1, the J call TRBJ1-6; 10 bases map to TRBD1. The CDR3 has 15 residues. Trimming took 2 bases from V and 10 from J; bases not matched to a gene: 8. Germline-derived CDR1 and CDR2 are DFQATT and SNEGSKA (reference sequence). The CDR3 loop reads CSARPAGTGESPLHF. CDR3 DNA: TGCAGTGCTAGACCTGCCGGGACAGGGGAATCACCCCTCCACTTT.

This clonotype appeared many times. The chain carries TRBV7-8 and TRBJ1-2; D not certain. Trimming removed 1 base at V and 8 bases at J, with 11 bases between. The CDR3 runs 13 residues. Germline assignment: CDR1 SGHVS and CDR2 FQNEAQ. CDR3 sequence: CASSLDTVYGYTF. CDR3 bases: TGTGCCAGCAGCTTAGACACGGTCTACGGCTACACCTTC.

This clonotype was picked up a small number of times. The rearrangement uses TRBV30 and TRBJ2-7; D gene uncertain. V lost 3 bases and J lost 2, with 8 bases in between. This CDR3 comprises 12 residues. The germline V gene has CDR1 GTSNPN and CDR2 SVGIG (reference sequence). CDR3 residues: CAWRAGTYEQYF. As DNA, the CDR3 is TGTGCCTGGAGGGCCGGCACCTACGAGCAGTACTTC.

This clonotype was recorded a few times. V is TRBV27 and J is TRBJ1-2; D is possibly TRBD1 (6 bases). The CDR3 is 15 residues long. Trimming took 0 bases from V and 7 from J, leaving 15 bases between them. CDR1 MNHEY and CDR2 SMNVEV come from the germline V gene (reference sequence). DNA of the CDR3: TGTGCCAGCAGTTTATCGGGGGGGCTGGGAGGTGGCTACACCTTC. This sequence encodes CASSLSGGLGGGYTF.

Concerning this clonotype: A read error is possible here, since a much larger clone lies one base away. For the CDR3, the DNA is TGTGACAGCAGACAGCTTAATCAGCCCCAGCATTTT. Translation gives CDSRQLNQPQHF. The rearrangement links TRBV6-1 to TRBJ1-5; D perhaps matches TRBD1 (5 bases). CDR3 length equals 12 residues. The germline CDR1 and CDR2 sequences are MNHNS and SASEGT.

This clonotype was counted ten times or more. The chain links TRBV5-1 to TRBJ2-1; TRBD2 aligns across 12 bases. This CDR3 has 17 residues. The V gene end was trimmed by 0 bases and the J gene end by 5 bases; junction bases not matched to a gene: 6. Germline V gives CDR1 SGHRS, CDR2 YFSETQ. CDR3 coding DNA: TGCGCCAGCAGCTTGGTGCCCGCTAGCGGGGGGGACAATGAGCAGTTCTTC. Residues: CASSLVPASGGDNEQFF.

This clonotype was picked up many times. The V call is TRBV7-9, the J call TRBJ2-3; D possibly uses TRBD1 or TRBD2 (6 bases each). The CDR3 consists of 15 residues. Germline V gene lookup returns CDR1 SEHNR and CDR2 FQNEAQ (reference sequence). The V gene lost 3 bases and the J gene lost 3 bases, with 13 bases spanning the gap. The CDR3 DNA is TGTGCCAGCAGCTTCCCCGGGGGCGGTACAGATACGCAGTATTTT. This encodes CASSFPGGGTDTQYF.

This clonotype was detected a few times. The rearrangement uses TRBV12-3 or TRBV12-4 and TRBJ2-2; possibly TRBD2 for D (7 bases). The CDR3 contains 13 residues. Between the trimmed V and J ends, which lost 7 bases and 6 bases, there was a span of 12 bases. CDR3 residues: CASNVGGPGELFF. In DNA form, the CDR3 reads TGTGCCAGCAACGTCGGGGGGCCCGGGGAGCTGTTTTTT.

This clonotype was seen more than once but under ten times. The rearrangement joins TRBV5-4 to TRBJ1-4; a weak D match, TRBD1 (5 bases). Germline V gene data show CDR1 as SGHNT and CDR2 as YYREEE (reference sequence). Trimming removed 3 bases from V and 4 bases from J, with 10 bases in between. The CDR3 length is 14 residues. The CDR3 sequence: CASSSRQNNEKLFF. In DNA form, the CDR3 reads TGTGCCAGCAGCTCCCGACAGAATAATGAAAAACTGTTTTTT. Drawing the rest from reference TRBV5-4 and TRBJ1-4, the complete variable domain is ETGVTQSPTHLIKTRGQQVTLRCSSQSGHNTVSWYQQALGQGPQFIFQYYREEENGRGNFPPRFSGLQFPNYSSELNVNALELDDSALYLCASSSRQNNEKLFFGSGTQLSVL.

CDR3 loop: CASSLVGGWDEQFF. CDR3 nucleotides: TGTGCCAGCAGCTTGGTAGGGGGCTGGGATGAGCAGTTCTTC. The chain joins TRBV5-5 to TRBJ2-1; 7 bases match TRBD1. The CDR3 length is 14 residues. Germline CDR1 is SGHKS and CDR2 is YYEKEE (reference sequence). Trimming took 0 bases from V and 8 from J; bases not matched to a gene: 5.

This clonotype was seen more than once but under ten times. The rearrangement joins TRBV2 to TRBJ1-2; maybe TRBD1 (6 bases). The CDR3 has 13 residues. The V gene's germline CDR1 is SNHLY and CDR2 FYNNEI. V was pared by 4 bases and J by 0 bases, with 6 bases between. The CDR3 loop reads CASSGTANYGYTF. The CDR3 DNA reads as TGTGCCAGCAGTGGGACAGCTAACTATGGCTACACCTTC.

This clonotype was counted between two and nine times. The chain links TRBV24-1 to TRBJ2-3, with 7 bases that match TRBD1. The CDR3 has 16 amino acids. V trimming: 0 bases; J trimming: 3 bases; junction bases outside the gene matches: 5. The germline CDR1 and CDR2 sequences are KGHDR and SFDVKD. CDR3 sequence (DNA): TGTGCCACCAGTGATTTGACAGGGGTTGGGACAGATACGCAGTATTTT. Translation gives CATSDLTGVGTDTQYF.

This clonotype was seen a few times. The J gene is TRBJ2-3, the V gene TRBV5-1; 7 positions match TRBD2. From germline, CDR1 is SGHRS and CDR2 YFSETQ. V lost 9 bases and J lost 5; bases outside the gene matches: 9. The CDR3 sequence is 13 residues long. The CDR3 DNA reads TGCGCCACCAAGGACCCGGGGGGAGATACGCAGTATTTT. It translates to CATKDPGGDTQYF. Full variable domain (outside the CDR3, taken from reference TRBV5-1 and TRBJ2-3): KAGVTQTPRYLIKTRGQQVTLSCSPISGHRSVSWYQQTPGQGLQFLFEYFSETQRNKGNFPGRFSGRQFSNSRSEMNVSTLELGDSALYLCATKDPGGDTQYFGPGTRLTVL.

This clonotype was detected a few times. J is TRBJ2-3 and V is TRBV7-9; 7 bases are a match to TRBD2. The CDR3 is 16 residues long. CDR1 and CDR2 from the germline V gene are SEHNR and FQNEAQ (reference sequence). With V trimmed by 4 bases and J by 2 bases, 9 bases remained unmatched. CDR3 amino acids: CASSSTWEGTTDTQYF. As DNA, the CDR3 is TGTGCCAGCAGCTCCACGTGGGAGGGTACCACAGATACGCAGTATTTT.

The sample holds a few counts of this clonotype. This CDR3 is CASSRSTRTPYNEQFF. The CDR3 nucleotides read TGCGCCAGCAGCCGGTCGACGAGGACTCCCTACAATGAGCAGTTCTTC. The chain joins TRBV4-3 to TRBJ2-1; possibly TRBD2 for D (5 bases). V lost 4 bases to trimming and J lost 2 bases, with 15 bases between them. The V gene's germline CDR1 is LGHNA and CDR2 YSLEER. The CDR3 has 16 residues.

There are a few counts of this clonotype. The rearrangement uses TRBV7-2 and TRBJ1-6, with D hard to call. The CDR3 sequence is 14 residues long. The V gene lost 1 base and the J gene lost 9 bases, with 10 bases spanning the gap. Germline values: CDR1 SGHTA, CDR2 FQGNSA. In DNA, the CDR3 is TGTGCCAGCAGCTTAGAAGGGATCGGTTCACCCCTCCACTTT. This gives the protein CASSLEGIGSPLHF.

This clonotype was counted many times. The CDR3: CASSLGRDTDTQYF. CDR3 DNA sequence: TGTGCCAGCAGCTTGGGACGGGACACAGATACGCAGTATTTT. The chain joins TRBV7-9 to TRBJ2-3; D may match TRBD1 or TRBD2 (5 bases each). CDR1 and CDR2 (germline): SEHNR, FQNEAQ (reference sequence). V shed 3 bases and J shed 2 bases, with 9 bases lying between them. CDR3 length: 14 amino acids.

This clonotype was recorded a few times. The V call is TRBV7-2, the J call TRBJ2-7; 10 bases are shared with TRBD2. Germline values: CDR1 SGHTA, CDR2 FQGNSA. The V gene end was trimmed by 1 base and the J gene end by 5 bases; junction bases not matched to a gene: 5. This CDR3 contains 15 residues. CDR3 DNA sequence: TGTGCCAGCAGCTTAGTAGCCAGCGGGGGGGACGAGCAGTACTTC. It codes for CASSLVASGGDEQYF.

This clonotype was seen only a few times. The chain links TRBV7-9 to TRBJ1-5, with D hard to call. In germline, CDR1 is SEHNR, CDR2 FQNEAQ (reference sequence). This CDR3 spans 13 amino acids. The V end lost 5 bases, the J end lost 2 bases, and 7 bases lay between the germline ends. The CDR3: CASSPERNQPQHF. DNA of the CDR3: TGTGCCAGCAGCCCGGAACGCAATCAGCCCCAGCATTTT.